This TCR beta chain stems from a study of blood T cell repertoires in COVID-19. In the study's own analysis: Estimated nucleated cell counts came from reference gene primer amplification. The assay was immunoSEQ multiplex PCR, and TCRdb's table has in-frame clones only and misses some. From that table come the V and J calls and clone size; the DNA was used to work out D and trimming. This table holds about 350,000 clones, 87% found once. Trimming shortened V by 1 base and J by 1 base, and 10 bases separated the two germline ends. Germline V lookup: CDR1 GTSNPN, CDR2 SVGIG (reference sequence). CDR3 length equals 14 residues. In terms of age and location, participants ranged from roughly 18 to 90 years and lived in about 25 US areas.

The sequence was collected from a woman in her twenties or thirties who had recovered from COVID-19. The specimen sequenced was PBMCs or T cells enriched from blood (not recorded which). The gene calls are TRBV30 and TRBJ1-1; D unresolved. In DNA form, the CDR3 reads TGTGCCTGGAGTGGCCTACAGCCGAACACTGAAGCTTTCTTT. Translation gives CAWSGLQPNTEAFF. The whole variable domain, filled in from reference TRBV30 and TRBJ1-1, reads SQTIHQWPATLVQPVGSPLSLECTVEGTSNPNLYWYRQAAGRGLQLLFYSVGIGQISSEVPQNLSASRPQDRQFILSSKKLLLSDSGFYLCAWSGLQPNTEAFFGQGTRLTVV.